A selection of T cell receptor beta chains follows, all from one sample in a study of OX40 agonist ivuxolimab in advanced cancers. Repertoires were generated with immunoSEQ multiplex PCR, while TCRdb's copy carries only in-frame clones and drops some. The sample includes 65,000 to 75,000 clones, 89% seen only once; the top ten take roughly 4.2%. The sample was CD4+ or CD8+ T cells sorted from blood, taken in a trial of the OX40 agonist ivuxolimab. These receptor sequences come from an adult with an advanced solid tumor such as melanoma, head and neck, liver or kidney cancer. Both conserved end residues are part of each CDR3. D genes are given only for firm matches. Not every row has a clone size; where given, it reads once, few, many or a size class.

V gene: TRBV7-7; J gene: TRBJ1-2; D gene: TRBD1; clone size: .; CDR3 length: 15; CDR3 protein: CASSPFPRQGEGYTF; CDR3 DNA: TGTGCCAGCAGCCCCTTTCCCCGGCAGGGGGAAGGCTACACCTTC
V gene: TRBV19; J gene: TRBJ2-5; D gene: .; clone size: .; CDR3 length: 13; CDR3 protein: CASSNDIQETQYF; CDR3 DNA: TGTGCCAGTAGTAATGACATCCAAGAGACCCAGTACTTC
V gene: TRBV6-5; J gene: TRBJ1-3; D gene: .; clone size: .; CDR3 length: 15; CDR3 protein: CASSYSGTNGNTIYF; CDR3 DNA: TGTGCCAGCAGTTACTCTGGGACAAATGGAAACACCATATATTTT
V gene: TRBV15; J gene: TRBJ1-3; D gene: TRBD1; clone size: once; CDR3 length: 15; CDR3 protein: CATSRDRGEGNTIYF; CDR3 DNA: TGTGCCACCAGCCGGGACAGGGGCGAGGGGAACACCATATATTTT
V gene: TRBV2; J gene: TRBJ2-6; D gene: .; clone size: .; CDR3 length: 15; CDR3 protein: CASSDSRSGANVLTF; CDR3 DNA: TGTGCCAGCAGTGACTCTCGCTCTGGGGCCAACGTCCTGACTTTC
V gene: TRBV4-1; J gene: TRBJ2-2; D gene: TRBD2; clone size: .; CDR3 length: 16; CDR3 protein: CASSQSGTAKTGELFF; CDR3 DNA: TGCGCCAGCAGCCAAAGCGGGACGGCGAAGACCGGGGAGCTGTTTTTT
V gene: TRBV7-7; J gene: TRBJ2-7; D gene: TRBD2; clone size: .; CDR3 length: 19; CDR3 protein: CASSLGVPGLAGVAYEQYF; CDR3 DNA: TGTGCTAGCAGCTTAGGGGTGCCGGGACTAGCGGGAGTGGCGTACGAGCAGTACTTC
V gene: TRBV5-8; J gene: TRBJ2-1; D gene: TRBD2; clone size: .; CDR3 length: 15; CDR3 protein: CASSLAGFSYNEQFF; CDR3 DNA: TGTGCCAGCAGCTTAGCGGGATTTTCCTACAATGAGCAGTTCTTC
V gene: TRBV18; J gene: TRBJ2-1; D gene: TRBD1; clone size: once; CDR3 length: 16; CDR3 protein: CASSFRDRVLFDEQFF; CDR3 DNA: TGTGCCAGCTCGTTCCGGGACAGGGTCCTTTTCGATGAGCAGTTCTTC
V gene: TRBV5-1; J gene: TRBJ1-1; D gene: .; clone size: .; CDR3 length: 15; CDR3 protein: CASSPGRGIDTEAFF; CDR3 DNA: TGCGCCAGCAGCCCTGGTCGGGGTATAGACACTGAAGCTTTCTTT
V gene: TRBV11-2; J gene: TRBJ2-7; D gene: TRBD2; clone size: .; CDR3 length: 20; CDR3 protein: CASSLDLKTSGPLSSYEQYF; CDR3 DNA: TGTGCCAGCAGCTTAGATTTAAAGACTAGCGGGCCTCTAAGCTCCTACGAGCAGTACTTC
V gene: TRBV10-3; J gene: TRBJ2-1; D gene: .; clone size: .; CDR3 length: 13; CDR3 protein: CAIVGSSYNEQFF; CDR3 DNA: TGTGCCATCGTCGGGAGCTCCTACAATGAGCAGTTCTTC
V gene: TRBV28; J gene: TRBJ1-2; D gene: .; clone size: .; CDR3 length: 14; CDR3 protein: CASTLGAEVYGYTF; CDR3 DNA: TGTGCCAGCACCCTGGGGGCAGAGGTCTATGGCTACACCTTC
V gene: TRBV2; J gene: TRBJ1-1; D gene: .; clone size: .; CDR3 length: 12; CDR3 protein: CASRAVNTEAFF; CDR3 DNA: TGTGCCAGCAGGGCAGTGAACACTGAAGCTTTCTTT
V gene: TRBV2; J gene: TRBJ2-3; D gene: .; clone size: .; CDR3 length: 13; CDR3 protein: CAYTRGSTDTQYF; CDR3 DNA: TGTGCTTACACTAGGGGTAGCACAGATACGCAGTATTTT
V gene: TRBV5-6; J gene: TRBJ1-5; D gene: .; clone size: .; CDR3 length: 14; CDR3 protein: CASSLRPSNQPQHF; CDR3 DNA: TGTGCCAGCAGCTTGCGGCCGAGCAATCAGCCCCAGCATTTT
V gene: TRBV29-1; J gene: TRBJ2-1; D gene: .; clone size: once; CDR3 length: 12; CDR3 protein: CSARGGGHEQFF; CDR3 DNA: TGCAGCGCCCGGGGAGGGGGCCATGAGCAGTTCTTC
V gene: TRBV5-1; J gene: TRBJ1-2; D gene: TRBD1; clone size: .; CDR3 length: 14; CDR3 protein: CASSLLQGENGYTF; CDR3 DNA: TGCGCCAGCAGCTTGTTACAGGGGGAGAATGGCTACACCTTC
V gene: TRBV19; J gene: TRBJ2-1; D gene: TRBD1; clone size: .; CDR3 length: 15; CDR3 protein: CASSPTGTAYNEQFF; CDR3 DNA: TGTGCCAGTAGTCCCACCGGGACAGCCTACAATGAGCAGTTCTTC
V gene: TRBV6-5; J gene: TRBJ1-2; D gene: .; clone size: .; CDR3 length: 13; CDR3 protein: CASRRDSNYGYTF; CDR3 DNA: TGTGCCAGCAGACGGGACTCTAACTATGGCTACACCTTC
V gene: TRBV10-3; J gene: TRBJ2-5; D gene: .; clone size: .; CDR3 length: 15; CDR3 protein: CAISDPQQGQETQYF; CDR3 DNA: TGTGCCATCAGTGATCCACAACAGGGTCAAGAGACCCAGTACTTC
V gene: TRBV7-4; J gene: TRBJ2-7; D gene: TRBD1; clone size: .; CDR3 length: 18; CDR3 protein: CASSAPSSRDRGSYEQYF; CDR3 DNA: TGTGCCAGCAGCGCTCCAAGTTCCCGGGACAGGGGCTCCTACGAGCAGTACTTC
V gene: TRBV18; J gene: TRBJ1-2; D gene: .; clone size: .; CDR3 length: 14; CDR3 protein: CASSPGADNYGYTF; CDR3 DNA: TGTGCCAGCTCACCAGGAGCAGATAACTATGGCTACACCTTC
V gene: TRBV30; J gene: TRBJ2-5; D gene: .; clone size: .; CDR3 length: 13; CDR3 protein: CAWRGQPQETQYF; CDR3 DNA: TGTGCCTGGAGAGGACAGCCCCAAGAGACCCAGTACTTC
V gene: TRBV5-1; J gene: TRBJ2-1; D gene: .; clone size: .; CDR3 length: 15; CDR3 protein: CASSLGGSSYNEQFF; CDR3 DNA: TGCGCCAGCAGCTTGGGAGGGAGCTCCTACAATGAGCAGTTCTTC
V gene: TRBV5-5; J gene: TRBJ1-6; D gene: .; clone size: .; CDR3 length: 14; CDR3 protein: CASSLAPNESPLHF; CDR3 DNA: TGTGCCAGCAGCTTGGCTCCGAACGAATCACCCCTCCACTTT
V gene: TRBV28; J gene: TRBJ2-3; D gene: .; clone size: .; CDR3 length: 14; CDR3 protein: CASSFGGITDTQYF; CDR3 DNA: TGTGCCAGCAGTTTTGGCGGGATCACAGATACGCAGTATTTT
V gene: TRBV5-4; J gene: TRBJ2-3; D gene: .; clone size: .; CDR3 length: 11; CDR3 protein: CASRITDTQYF; CDR3 DNA: TGTGCCAGCAGGATCACAGATACGCAGTATTTT
V gene: TRBV19; J gene: TRBJ2-7; D gene: .; clone size: .; CDR3 length: 15; CDR3 protein: CASSPQVSGYGEQYF; CDR3 DNA: TGTGCCAGTAGTCCACAAGTGTCTGGGTATGGCGAGCAGTACTTC
V gene: TRBV4-3; J gene: TRBJ2-3; D gene: .; clone size: .; CDR3 length: 14; CDR3 protein: CASSQGTMKDTQYF; CDR3 DNA: TGCGCCAGCAGCCAAGGAACCATGAAAGATACGCAGTATTTT
V gene: TRBV19; J gene: TRBJ1-2; D gene: TRBD1; clone size: .; CDR3 length: 17; CDR3 protein: CAHSSKDRGRRNDGYTF; CDR3 DNA: TGTGCCCATAGCTCTAAGGACAGGGGAAGAAGGAATGATGGCTACACCTTC
V gene: TRBV6-5; J gene: TRBJ1-4; D gene: TRBD1; clone size: .; CDR3 length: 15; CDR3 protein: CASSLGQGLNEKLFF; CDR3 DNA: TGTGCCAGCAGCCTCGGACAGGGCCTTAATGAAAAACTGTTTTTT
V gene: TRBV28; J gene: TRBJ1-5; D gene: TRBD1; clone size: .; CDR3 length: 15; CDR3 protein: CASSSTGGRYQPQHF; CDR3 DNA: TGTGCCAGCAGTTCTACAGGGGGTAGGTATCAGCCCCAGCATTTT
V gene: TRBV6-5; J gene: TRBJ2-6; D gene: TRBD2; clone size: .; CDR3 length: 16; CDR3 protein: CASSYAGGVGANVLTF; CDR3 DNA: TGTGCCAGCAGTTACGCGGGGGGCGTAGGGGCCAACGTCCTGACTTTC
V gene: TRBV30; J gene: TRBJ1-4; D gene: .; clone size: .; CDR3 length: 14; CDR3 protein: CAWGPGGTNEKLFF; CDR3 DNA: TGTGCCTGGGGGCCTGGGGGGACTAATGAAAAACTGTTTTTT
V gene: TRBV19; J gene: TRBJ2-5; D gene: TRBD2; clone size: .; CDR3 length: 16; CDR3 protein: CASSIGGAGGKETQYF; CDR3 DNA: TGTGCCAGTAGTATAGGGGGAGCGGGGGGCAAAGAGACCCAGTACTTC
V gene: TRBV27; J gene: TRBJ1-1; D gene: .; clone size: .; CDR3 length: 13; CDR3 protein: CASRERVGPEAFF; CDR3 DNA: TGTGCCAGCAGAGAGAGGGTAGGACCCGAAGCTTTCTTT
V gene: TRBV10-3; J gene: TRBJ1-6; D gene: .; clone size: .; CDR3 length: 15; CDR3 protein: CAISESGHYNSPLHF; CDR3 DNA: TGTGCCATCAGTGAGTCGGGACACTATAATTCACCCCTCCACTTT
V gene: TRBV9; J gene: TRBJ2-1; D gene: .; clone size: .; CDR3 length: 17; CDR3 protein: CASSPGQGAGLAPLQFF; CDR3 DNA: TGTGCCAGCAGCCCAGGACAGGGGGCGGGACTAGCGCCATTACAGTTCTTC
V gene: TRBV18; J gene: TRBJ2-4; D gene: .; clone size: .; CDR3 length: 14; CDR3 protein: CASSPNPDADIQYF; CDR3 DNA: TGTGCCAGCTCACCAAACCCTGACGCAGACATTCAGTACTTC
V gene: TRBV4-3; J gene: TRBJ2-7; D gene: TRBD2; clone size: .; CDR3 length: 16; CDR3 protein: CASSQDDASGNYEQYF; CDR3 DNA: TGCGCCAGCAGCCAAGATGACGCTAGCGGGAACTACGAGCAGTACTTC
V gene: TRBV10-1; J gene: TRBJ1-6; D gene: .; clone size: .; CDR3 length: 18; CDR3 protein: CASSIPKGRTARNSPLHF; CDR3 DNA: TGCGCCAGCAGCATCCCGAAGGGACGGACAGCCCGAAATTCACCCCTCCACTTT
V gene: TRBV7-9; J gene: TRBJ2-5; D gene: .; clone size: .; CDR3 length: 14; CDR3 protein: CASSPGTLQETQYF; CDR3 DNA: TGTGCCAGCAGCCCCGGGACACTTCAAGAGACCCAGTACTTC
V gene: TRBV18; J gene: TRBJ1-4; D gene: TRBD1; clone size: .; CDR3 length: 16; CDR3 protein: CASSRTGGAGSEKLFF; CDR3 DNA: TGTGCCAGCTCACGGACAGGGGGCGCGGGCTCTGAAAAACTGTTTTTT
V gene: TRBV11-3; J gene: TRBJ2-5; D gene: .; clone size: once; CDR3 length: 14; CDR3 protein: CASSSRRTEETQYF; CDR3 DNA: TGTGCCAGCAGCTCCAGGAGGACGGAGGAGACCCAGTACTTC
V gene: TRBV7-2; J gene: TRBJ2-5; D gene: .; clone size: .; CDR3 length: 13; CDR3 protein: CASSPLEQETQYF; CDR3 DNA: TGTGCCAGCAGCCCTCTTGAACAAGAGACCCAGTACTTC
V gene: TRBV4-3; J gene: TRBJ2-7; D gene: .; clone size: .; CDR3 length: 17; CDR3 protein: CASSQPSSGDRHYEQYF; CDR3 DNA: TGCGCCAGCAGCCAACCAAGCAGCGGGGACAGACACTACGAGCAGTACTTC
V gene: TRBV7-3; J gene: TRBJ1-2; D gene: TRBD1; clone size: few; CDR3 length: 15; CDR3 protein: CASSLRTGTQDGYTF; CDR3 DNA: TGTGCCAGCAGCTTAAGGACAGGGACTCAGGATGGCTACACCTTC
V gene: TRBV28; J gene: TRBJ2-2; D gene: .; clone size: once; CDR3 length: 19; CDR3 protein: CASSLYTSWFGMNTGELFF; CDR3 DNA: TGTGCCAGCAGTTTATACACTAGCTGGTTTGGGATGAACACCGGGGAGCTGTTTTTT
V gene: TRBV18; J gene: TRBJ2-1; D gene: TRBD2; clone size: .; CDR3 length: 16; CDR3 protein: CASSPLAAENYNEQFF; CDR3 DNA: TGTGCCAGCTCACCCCTAGCGGCAGAGAATTACAATGAGCAGTTCTTC